This T cell receptor (beta chain) stems from a study of T cells in Graves' hyperthyroidism and ophthalmopathy. About the research overall: Peripheral blood collection took place at initial diagnosis, before any treatment. Study findings and constraints: Ophthalmopathy was identified by the model a median around 5.9 months ahead of onset. Most clonotypes expanded in the thyroid (above 0.001) were also present in blood.

Amplification yielded TCR beta CDR3 regions, with RNA transcripts as the source. An initial round of RT-PCR targeting the TCR CDR3 relied on the HTBI primer set. Each CDR3 protein gets one entry after TCRdb re-called the multiplex PCR reads with MiXCR. The table lists roughly 530,000 distinct CDR3 sequences, 17% of them singletons, with approximately 15% in the top ten. With duration under 3 months, ophthalmopathy was active: Clinical Activity Score at least 3, NOSPECS at least 4. V lost 2 bases and J lost 2, with 16 bases in between. The CDR3 consists of 17 residues. This clonotype was counted ten times or more. Its antigen is unidentified.

This clonotype was sampled from a woman aged 18-30 years with Graves' ophthalmopathy. This chain joins TRBV12-3 or TRBV12-4 and TRBJ2-1; D is unclear. Sequencing input: blood. The CDR3 loop reads CASSLFQAASTYNEQFF. The DNA for the CDR3 is TGTGCCAGCAGTTTATTTCAGGCCGCTTCCACCTACAATGAGCAGTTCTTC.